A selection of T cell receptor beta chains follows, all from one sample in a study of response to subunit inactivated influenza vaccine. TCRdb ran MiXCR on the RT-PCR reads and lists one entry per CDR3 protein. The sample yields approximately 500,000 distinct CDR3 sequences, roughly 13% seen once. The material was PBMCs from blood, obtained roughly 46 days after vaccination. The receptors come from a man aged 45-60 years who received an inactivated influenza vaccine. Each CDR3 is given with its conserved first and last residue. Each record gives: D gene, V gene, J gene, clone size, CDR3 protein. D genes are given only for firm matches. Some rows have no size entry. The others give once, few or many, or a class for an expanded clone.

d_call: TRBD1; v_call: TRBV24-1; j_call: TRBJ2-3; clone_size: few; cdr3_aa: CATSDPPGTGSTDTQYF
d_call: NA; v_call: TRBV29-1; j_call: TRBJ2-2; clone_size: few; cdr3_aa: CSVFGTGNTGELFF
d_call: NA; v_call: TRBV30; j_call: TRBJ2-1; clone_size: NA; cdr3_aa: CAWGRLRGVVF
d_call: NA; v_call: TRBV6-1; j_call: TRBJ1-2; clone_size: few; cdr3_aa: CASIPWSVNGYTF
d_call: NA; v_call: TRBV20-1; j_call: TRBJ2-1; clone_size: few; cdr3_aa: CSAFRGTLNEQFF
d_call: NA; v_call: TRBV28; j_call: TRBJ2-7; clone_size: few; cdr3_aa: CASRPSRANEQYF
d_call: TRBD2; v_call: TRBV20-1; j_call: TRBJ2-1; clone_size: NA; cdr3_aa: CSATNPLAGASYNEQFF
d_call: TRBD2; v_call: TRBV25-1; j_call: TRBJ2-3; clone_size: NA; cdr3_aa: CASGWKPGLAGLRTDTQYF
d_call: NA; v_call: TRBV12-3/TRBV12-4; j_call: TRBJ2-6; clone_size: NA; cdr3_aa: CASSFLLGQGQHSGANVLTF
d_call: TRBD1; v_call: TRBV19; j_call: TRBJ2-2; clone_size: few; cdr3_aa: CASSLTGTGVYTGELFF
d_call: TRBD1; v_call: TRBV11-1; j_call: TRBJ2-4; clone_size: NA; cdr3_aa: CASSLRTGDGLAKNIQYF
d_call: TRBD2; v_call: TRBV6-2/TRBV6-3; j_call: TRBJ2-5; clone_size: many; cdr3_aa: CASSYGRLAEETQYF
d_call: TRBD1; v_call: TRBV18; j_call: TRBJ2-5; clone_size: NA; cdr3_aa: CASSPPTRGETQYF
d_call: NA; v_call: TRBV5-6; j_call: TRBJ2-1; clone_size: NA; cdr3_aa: CASRSRQQVRGEQFF
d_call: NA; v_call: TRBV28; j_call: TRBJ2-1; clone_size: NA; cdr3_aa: CASSRSWGRTYNEQFF
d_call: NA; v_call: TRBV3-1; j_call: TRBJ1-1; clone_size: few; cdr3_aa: CASSQGAGHTEAFF
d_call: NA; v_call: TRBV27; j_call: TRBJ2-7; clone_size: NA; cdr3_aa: CASSPAWEIYEQYF
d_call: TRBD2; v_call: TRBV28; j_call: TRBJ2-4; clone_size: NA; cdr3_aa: CASSFVGGTSFFGIQYF
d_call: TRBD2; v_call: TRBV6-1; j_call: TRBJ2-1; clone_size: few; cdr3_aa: CASSEPLAGLYNEQFF
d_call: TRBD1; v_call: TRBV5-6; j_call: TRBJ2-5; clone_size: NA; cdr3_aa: CASDNRGLSETQYF
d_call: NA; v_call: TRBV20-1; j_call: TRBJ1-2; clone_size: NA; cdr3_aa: CSARLGGYTF
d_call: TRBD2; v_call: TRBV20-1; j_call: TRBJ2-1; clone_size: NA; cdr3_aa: CSARDVFAGAGNEQFF
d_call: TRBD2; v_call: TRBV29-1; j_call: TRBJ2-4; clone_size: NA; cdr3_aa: CSVFGEREGLRMTPGAKNIQYF
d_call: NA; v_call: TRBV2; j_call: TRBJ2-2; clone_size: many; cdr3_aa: CASSGARISNTGELFF
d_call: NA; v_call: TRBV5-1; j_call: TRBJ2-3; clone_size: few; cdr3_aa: CASSGEADTQYF
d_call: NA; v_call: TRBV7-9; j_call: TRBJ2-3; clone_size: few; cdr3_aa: CASSPQADSTDTQYF
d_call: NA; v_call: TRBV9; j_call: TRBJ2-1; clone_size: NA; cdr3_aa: CASSVAGPSYNEQFF
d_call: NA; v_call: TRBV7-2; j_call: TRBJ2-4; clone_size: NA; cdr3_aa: CASSLASGPKNIQYF
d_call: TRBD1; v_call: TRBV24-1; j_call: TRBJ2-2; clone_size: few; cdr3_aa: CATRDRGNTGELFF
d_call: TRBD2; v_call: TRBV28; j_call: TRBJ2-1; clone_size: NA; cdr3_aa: CASSKRLAYSYNEQFF
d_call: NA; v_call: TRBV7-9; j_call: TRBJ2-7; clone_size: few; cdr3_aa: CASSPPRGLTYEQYF
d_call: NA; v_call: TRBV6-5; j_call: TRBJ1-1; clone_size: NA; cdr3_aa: CASSYSGIAMNTEAFF
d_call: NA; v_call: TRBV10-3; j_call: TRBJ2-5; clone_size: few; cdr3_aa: CAISESLQVQVGGTQYF
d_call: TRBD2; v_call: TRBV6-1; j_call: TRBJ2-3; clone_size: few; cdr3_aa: CASRRGLAGISQYF
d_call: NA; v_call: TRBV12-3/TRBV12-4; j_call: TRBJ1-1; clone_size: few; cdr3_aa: CASSEQGRAFF
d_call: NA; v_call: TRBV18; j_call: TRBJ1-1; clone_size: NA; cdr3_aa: CASSYTTGNTEAFF
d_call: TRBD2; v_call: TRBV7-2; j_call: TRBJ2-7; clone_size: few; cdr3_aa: CASSLPGGIYEQYF
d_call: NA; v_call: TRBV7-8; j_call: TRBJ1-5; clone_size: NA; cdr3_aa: CASSSNRDQPQHF
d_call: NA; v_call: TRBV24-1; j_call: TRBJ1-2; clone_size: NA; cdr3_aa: CATSDLHRRSYTF
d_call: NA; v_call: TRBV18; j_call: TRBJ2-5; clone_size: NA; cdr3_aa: CASREGTAKETQYF
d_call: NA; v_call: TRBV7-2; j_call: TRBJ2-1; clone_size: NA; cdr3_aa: CASSELRGNYNEQFF
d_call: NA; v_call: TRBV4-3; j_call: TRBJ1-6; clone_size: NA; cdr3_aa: CASSQAGNSPLHF
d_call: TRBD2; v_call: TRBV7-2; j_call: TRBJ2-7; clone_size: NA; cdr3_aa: CASSLEGGRMIYEQYF
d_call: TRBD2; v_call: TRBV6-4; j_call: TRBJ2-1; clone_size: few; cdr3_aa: CASSELREGHGLGFF
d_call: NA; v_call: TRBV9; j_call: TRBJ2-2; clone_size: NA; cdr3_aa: CASSVSFAGTGELFF
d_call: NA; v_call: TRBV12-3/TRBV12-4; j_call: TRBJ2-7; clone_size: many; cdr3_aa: CASSFQHEQYF
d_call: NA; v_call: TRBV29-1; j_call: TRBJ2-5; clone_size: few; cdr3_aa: CSGGVIQETQYF
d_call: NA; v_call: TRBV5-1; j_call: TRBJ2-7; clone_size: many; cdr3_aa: CASSAGQSYEQYF
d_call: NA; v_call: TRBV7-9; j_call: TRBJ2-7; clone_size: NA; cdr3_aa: CASSSGARGEQYF
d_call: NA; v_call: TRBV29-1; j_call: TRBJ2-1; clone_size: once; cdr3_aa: CSVTQVLEQFF